The 16 T cell receptor beta chains listed next were all sequenced from one sample in a study of T cell responses to AZD1222 COVID-19 vaccine. The method was immunoSEQ multiplex PCR; TCRdb's version includes in-frame clones alone and lacks a portion of them. The table shows under 150,000 clones, with about 91% occurring only once. This sample comprised peripheral blood, obtained on day 0 of AZD1222 vaccination. These receptors originate from an adult in good health.

Remarks on this clone: This sample also contains other DNA sequences that code for the same CDR3. V is TRBV7-3 and J is TRBJ2-1; 9 bases line up with TRBD2. The junction had 4 bases not matched to a gene; V was cut back by 2 bases and J by 5 bases. This CDR3 is 15 amino acids long. Looked up from germline, CDR1 is SGHTA and CDR2 is FQGTGA. Here the CDR3 DNA reads TGTGCCAGCAGCTTAGGCCTAGCGGGGAACAATGAGCAGTTCTTC. It encodes CASSLGLAGNNEQFF.

The chain couples TRBV9 to TRBJ2-1; 11 bases match TRBD2. V shed 5 bases, J shed 8 bases, and the junction held 6 bases outside the gene matches. The germline V gene has CDR1 SGDLS and CDR2 YYNGEE. CDR3 size: 14 residues. In DNA form, the CDR3 reads TGTGCCAGCAGTACTAGCGGGAGTAGGTATGAGCAGTTCTTC. Protein product: CASSTSGSRYEQFF.

The chain has TRBV5-5 and TRBJ1-5; D is undetermined. The CDR3 is 16 residues long. Trimming took off 0 bases at V and 2 bases at J, with 12 bases between the two ends. In germline, CDR1 is SGHKS, CDR2 YYEKEE (reference sequence). CDR3 DNA sequence: TGTGCCAGCAGCTTGGATGCGGGGATAGGCAATCAGCCCCAGCATTTT. Translation gives CASSLDAGIGNQPQHF. Combining the CDR3 with reference TRBV5-5 and TRBJ1-5 gives the whole variable domain DAGVTQSPTHLIKTRGQQVTLRCSPISGHKSVSWYQQVLGQGPQFIFQYYEKEERGRGNFPDRFSARQFPNYSSELNVNALLLGDSALYLCASSLDAGIGNQPQHFGDGTRLSIL.

The chain joins TRBV7-8 to TRBJ2-3; TRBD2 aligns across 8 bases. The CDR3 length is 16 residues. Germline V gene sequence: CDR1 SGHVS, CDR2 FQNEAQ. V was pared by 5 bases and J by 3 bases, with 10 bases of the junction left unmatched. The CDR3 sequence: CASSKTGTRFTDTQYF. As DNA, the CDR3 is TGTGCCAGCAGCAAGACCGGGACTAGGTTTACAGATACGCAGTATTTT. The full variable domain, rest sourced from reference TRBV7-8 and TRBJ2-3, is GAGVSQSPRYKVAKRGQDVALRCDPISGHVSLFWYQQALGQGPEFLTYFQNEAQLDKSGLPSDRFFAERPEGSVSTLKIQRTQQEDSAVYLCASSKTGTRFTDTQYFGPGTRLTVL.

The V and J genes are TRBV6-2 or TRBV6-3 and TRBJ2-1, with 10 bases matching TRBD2. V gave up 2 bases and J gave up 10 bases; unmatched junction bases: 5. CDR1 MNHEY and CDR2 SVGEGT come from the germline V gene. This CDR3 has 14 residues. The CDR3 reads CASSYHGTSVEQFF. In DNA form, the CDR3 reads TGTGCCAGCAGTTACCATGGGACTAGCGTCGAGCAGTTCTTC.

The rearrangement uses TRBV6-6 and TRBJ2-2; TRBD1 might be the D (5 bases). This CDR3 comprises 15 residues. Between the trimmed V and J ends, which lost 7 bases and 0 bases, there was a span of 12 bases. Germline-derived CDR1 and CDR2 are MNHNY and SVGAGI (reference sequence). In DNA form, the CDR3 reads TGTGCCAGCATCCTAACGACAGCGAACACCGGGGAGCTGTTTTTT. Encoded protein: CASILTTANTGELFF.

The CDR3 is CAISVAPGQGFDEQYF. As DNA, the CDR3 is TGTGCCATCAGTGTCGCTCCGGGACAGGGGTTCGACGAGCAGTACTTC. The chain links TRBV10-3 to TRBJ2-7, with TRBD1 matching 10 bases. CDR3 length: 16 residues. Germline loops: CDR1 ENHRY, CDR2 SYGVKD. V dropped 4 bases and J dropped 5; count of bases not matched to a gene: 11.

V usage is TRBV3-1 (or the pseudogene TRBV3-2) and J usage is TRBJ2-1, with unresolved D. Germline V gene lookup returns CDR1 LGHDT and CDR2 YNNKEL (reference sequence). V was clipped by 7 bases and J by 0 bases, with 13 bases between them. The length of the CDR3 is 15 residues. In DNA form, the CDR3 reads TGTGCCAGCACGTCCGACGAGAGCTCCTACAATGAGCAGTTCTTC. It translates to CASTSDESSYNEQFF.

This clone was seen just once. The chain uses TRBV5-8 and TRBJ1-5; D remains unclear. V shed 0 bases and J shed 5 bases, with 12 bases lying between them. This CDR3 contains 15 residues. Germline V gene data show CDR1 as SGHTS and CDR2 as YDEGEE. Here the CDR3 DNA reads TGTGCCAGCAGCTTGGCCGGGAAGGGCCATCAGCCCCAGCATTTT. It encodes CASSLAGKGHQPQHF.

This clone was counted ten times or more. The chain has TRBV21-1 and TRBJ1-1. TRBV21-1 is a documented pseudogene. The CDR3 is 18 amino acids. CDR3 in amino acids: CASRPPGIFYPPNTEAFF. CDR3 DNA: TGTGCCAGCAGACCGCCCGGGATCTTCTACCCGCCGAACACTGAAGCTTTCTTT.

This clone was seen only a few times. The chain is built from TRBV2 and TRBJ2-2; D gene ambiguous. Germline-derived CDR1 and CDR2 are SNHLY and FYNNEI. The CDR3 is 14 amino acids. The V and J ends lost 6 bases and 7 bases respectively, with 15 bases between them. The CDR3 is CASSPLRPVGELFF. CDR3 sequence (DNA): TGTGCCAGCAGCCCCCTTCGACCCGTCGGGGAGCTGTTTTTT. Full variable domain (rest looked up from reference TRBV2 and TRBJ2-2): EPEVTQTPSHQVTQMGQEVILRCVPISNHLYFYWYRQILGQKVEFLVSFYNNEISEKSEIFDDQFSVERPDGSNFTLKIRSTKLEDSAMYFCASSPLRPVGELFFGEGSRLTVL.

The V gene is TRBV6-5, the J gene TRBJ2-7; no firm D call. CDR1 is MNHEY, CDR2 SVGAGI, per germline. V was shortened by 8 bases and J by 0 bases, with 8 bases between the two germline ends. The CDR3 covers 12 residues. The CDR3 protein is CASQQSSYEQYF. The CDR3 DNA reads as TGTGCCAGCCAACAGAGCTCCTACGAGCAGTACTTC.

This clone was observed a single time. Different DNA sequences within this sample yield the same CDR3. This chain uses TRBV18 with TRBJ1-2; D uncertain. With 3 bases removed from V and 4 bases from J, the gap between germline ends came to 9 bases. From germline, CDR1 is KGHSH and CDR2 LQKENI. The CDR3 runs to 13 residues. The CDR3 bases are TGTGCCAGCTCACCCGACCGGGGCTATGGCTACACCTTC. Amino acids: CASSPDRGYGYTF.

The table lists this clone with a count of one. The V gene is TRBV19, the J gene TRBJ2-2; 7 nucleotides line up with TRBD2. V dropped 7 bases and J dropped 7; count of bases not matched to a gene: 12. The CDR3 spans 15 residues. Germline CDR1 LNHDA, CDR2 SQIVND (reference sequence). The CDR3 sequence is CASNPSGTFIGELFF. Here the CDR3 DNA reads TGTGCCAGTAATCCAAGCGGGACGTTTATCGGGGAGCTGTTTTTT.

The rearrangement uses TRBV27 and TRBJ1-2; D is possibly TRBD1 (6 bases). The CDR3 extends over 16 amino acids. From germline, CDR1 is MNHEY and CDR2 SMNVEV (reference sequence). The V end was cut by 0 bases, the J end by 5 bases, with 16 bases between. CDR3: CASSLSQRGGLYGYTF. CDR3 nucleotide sequence: TGTGCCAGCAGTTTATCCCAGCGGGGGGGGCTGTATGGCTACACCTTC.

This sequence joins TRBV12-3 or TRBV12-4 and TRBJ1-5; D remains unclear. V was pared by 5 bases and J by 7 bases, with 12 bases between. The CDR3 is 13 residues long. The CDR3 loop reads CASSAMEGQPQHF. CDR3 nucleotide sequence: TGTGCCAGCAGTGCCATGGAGGGACAGCCCCAGCATTTT.